The 21 T cell receptor beta chains in this list originate from one sample, sequenced in a study of regulatory and conventional T cells in RAG deficiency. Generated by immunoSEQ multiplex PCR, the TCRdb table keeps only in-frame clones and is missing some. The table has 8,500 or so clones, about 84% seen once. A further study also used this sample, focusing on regulatory T cells. As that study records: The PCR used 52 TRBV and 13 TRBJ primers.

Sequences were obtained from CD8+ T cells sorted from blood. Source of these receptors: a human donor in good health.

The V and J genes are TRBV19 and TRBJ1-1, with 9 bases lining up with TRBD1. The CDR3 spans 17 residues. The V gene end was trimmed by 2 bases and the J gene end by 2 bases; junction bases not matched to a gene: 9. From germline, CDR1 is LNHDA and CDR2 SQIVND (reference sequence). CDR3 protein: CASSIKGTGYDNTEAFF. DNA for the CDR3: TGTGCCAGTAGTATAAAAGGGACAGGGTATGATAACACTGAAGCTTTCTTT.

The chain uses TRBV10-3 and TRBJ2-2; 10 positions agree with TRBD1. This CDR3 is built from 15 residues. V gave up 7 bases and J gave up 3 bases; unmatched junction bases: 5. CDR1 ENHRY and CDR2 SYGVKD come from the germline V gene. The CDR3 sequence: CAITDRGPDTGELFF. As DNA, the CDR3 is TGTGCCATCACCGACAGGGGGCCGGACACCGGGGAGCTGTTTTTT.

The chain is built from TRBV7-8 and TRBJ2-3; TRBD2 aligns across 9 bases. Germline V gene sequence: CDR1 SGHVS, CDR2 FQNEAQ. The CDR3 runs 15 residues. V lost 4 bases and J lost 2; bases outside the gene matches: 4. As DNA, the CDR3 is TGTGCCAGCAGCTCTAGCGGGGTACACACAGATACGCAGTATTTT. Protein sequence: CASSSSGVHTDTQYF.

This rearrangement joins TRBV7-9 to TRBJ2-7, with a tentative D call TRBD1 (7 bases). CDR1 and CDR2 (germline): SEHNR, FQNEAQ (reference sequence). This CDR3 is built from 16 residues. V was trimmed by 5 bases and J by 4 bases, leaving 21 bases between them. Here the CDR3 DNA reads TGTGCCAGCAGCCCAGGCTTGGCGGGACAGTCTTACGAGCAGTACTTC. This codes for CASSPGLAGQSYEQYF.

The rearrangement links TRBV4-1 to TRBJ1-1; D is perhaps TRBD1 (5 bases). Trimming took 1 base from V and 0 from J, leaving 12 bases between them. Germline CDR1 and CDR2: MGHRA and YSYEKL. The CDR3 is 16 residues long. CDR3 sequence (DNA): TGCGCCAGCAGCCAAGGTTCGGGGGGGATGAACACTGAAGCTTTCTTT. Protein product: CASSQGSGGMNTEAFF.

This chain joins TRBV29-1 and TRBJ2-3; 8 nucleotides agree with TRBD2. Germline V gene data show CDR1 as SQVTM and CDR2 as ANQGSEA. The CDR3 covers 15 residues. V lost 4 bases and J lost 2; bases outside the gene matches: 8. The CDR3 region has the DNA TGCAGCGTTGCCCCCAGCGGGAGACCCACAGATACGCAGTATTTT. Translated: CSVAPSGRPTDTQYF.

This chain links TRBV2 with TRBJ2-7; possibly TRBD2 for D (5 bases). The CDR3 totals 12 residues. V lost 8 bases and J 4 bases, leaving 12 bases between the germline ends. Germline values: CDR1 SNHLY, CDR2 FYNNEI. The CDR3 reads CASFRERYEQYF. The CDR3 bases are TGTGCCAGCTTCCGGGAACGGTACGAGCAGTACTTC.

CDR3 in amino acids: CASSPRRTSGSSYNEQFF. CDR3 bases: TGTGCCAGCAGCCCCCGTCGCACTAGCGGGAGTTCCTACAATGAGCAGTTCTTC. The chain joins TRBV9 to TRBJ2-1; 11 positions agree with TRBD2. The length of the CDR3 is 18 residues. Germline CDR1 reads SGDLS; CDR2 reads YYNGEE. V shed 4 bases, J shed 1 base, and the junction held 10 bases outside the gene matches.

J is TRBJ1-1 and V is TRBV19; 10 bases are a match to TRBD1. CDR1 LNHDA and CDR2 SQIVND come from the germline V gene (reference sequence). Trimming cost V 3 bases and J 4 bases; bases outside gene matches: 8. The CDR3 loop spans 16 amino acids. CDR3 coding DNA: TGTGCCAGTAGTATTCTTTTTGGACAGGGGGTCACTGAAGCTTTCTTT. It translates to CASSILFGQGVTEAFF.

V gene TRBV5-1 combines with J gene TRBJ2-1; possibly TRBD2 for D (5 bases). Trimming left V 6 bases short and J 0 bases short, with 13 bases between. The CDR3 has 15 amino acids. From germline, CDR1 is SGHRS and CDR2 YFSETQ. DNA of the CDR3: TGCGCCAGCACCCAGACTACTAGCTCCTACAATGAGCAGTTCTTC. Its translation is CASTQTTSSYNEQFF.

The chain has TRBV10-2 and TRBJ2-3, with TRBD2 matching 8 bases. V gave up 0 bases and J gave up 0 bases; unmatched junction bases: 5. This CDR3 is 17 amino acids long. From germline, CDR1 is WSHSY and CDR2 SAAADI. CDR3 DNA: TGCGCCAGCAGTGAGTCTTTTCGGGGGGGCAGCACAGATACGCAGTATTTT. Residues: CASSESFRGGSTDTQYF.

The rearrangement links TRBV2 to TRBJ1-4; 10 bases line up with TRBD1. The CDR3 consists of 16 residues. CDR1 is SNHLY and CDR2 is FYNNEI in the germline V gene. Germline trimming cut 6 bases from V and 5 bases from J; bases unmatched to any gene: 9. The CDR3 nucleotides read TGTGCCAGCAGGGTCCTCGACAGGGGGCCGAATGAAAAACTGTTTTTT. Translating gives CASRVLDRGPNEKLFF.

The DNA for the CDR3 is TGCGCCAGCAGCGATCCGGGACAGCATTTCTATGGCTACACCTTC. This codes for CASSDPGQHFYGYTF. The chain employs TRBV5-1 and TRBJ1-2; 7 bases are shared with TRBD1. J lost 4 bases, V lost 4 bases, and 10 bases had no gene match. CDR1 and CDR2 from the germline V gene are SGHRS and YFSETQ. This CDR3 region has 15 residues. Together with reference TRBV5-1 and TRBJ1-2, the CDR3 gives the full variable domain: KAGVTQTPRYLIKTRGQQVTLSCSPISGHRSVSWYQQTPGQGLQFLFEYFSETQRNKGNFPGRFSGRQFSNSRSEMNVSTLELGDSALYLCASSDPGQHFYGYTFGSGTRLTVV.

The chain combines TRBV15 with TRBJ2-5, with 10 positions matching TRBD2. This CDR3 is 15 amino acids long. Germline V gives CDR1 LNHNV, CDR2 YYDKDF (reference sequence). V shed 1 base, J shed 5 bases, and the junction held 4 bases outside the gene matches. The CDR3 here is CATSRVLAGAETQYF. As DNA, the CDR3 is TGTGCCACCAGCAGAGTCCTAGCGGGAGCCGAGACCCAGTACTTC. The full variable domain, completed using reference TRBV15 and TRBJ2-5, is DAMVIQNPRYQVTQFGKPVTLSCSQTLNHNVMYWYQQKSSQAPKLLFHYYDKDFNNEADTPDNFQSRRPNTSFCFLDIRSPGLGDTAMYLCATSRVLAGAETQYFGPGTRLLVL.

V usage is TRBV14 and J usage is TRBJ2-1, with 8 bases identical to TRBD1. V was clipped by 3 bases and J by 4 bases; unmatched bases: 5. The CDR3 has 15 residues. The V gene's germline CDR1 is SGHDN and CDR2 FVKESK. The CDR3 DNA is TGTGCCAGCAGCCACCCCCGGGACAGGTACAATGAGCAGTTCTTC. This encodes CASSHPRDRYNEQFF.

This clone was seen only a few times. V is TRBV13 and J is TRBJ2-3; the D gene is possibly TRBD2 (6 bases). Germline CDR1 is PRHDT and CDR2 is FYEKMQ (reference sequence). CDR3 length: 15 amino acids. The V end lost 3 bases, the J end lost 1 base, and 11 bases lay between the germline ends. The CDR3: CASSFRVAGTDTQYF. The CDR3 bases are TGTGCCAGCAGCTTTAGGGTAGCGGGCACAGATACGCAGTATTTT.

This clone is a singleton in its sample. This chain links TRBV28 with TRBJ2-1, with D unresolved. Germline CDR1 MDHEN, CDR2 SYDVKM. CDR3 length: 12 residues. The V and J ends lost 6 bases and 2 bases respectively, with 5 bases between them. The CDR3 region is CASSRAYNEQFF. CDR3 DNA: TGTGCCAGCAGCCGAGCCTACAATGAGCAGTTCTTC.

The chain uses TRBV7-9 and TRBJ2-4, with 7 bases matching TRBD2. Trimming took 4 bases from V and 3 from J; bases not matched to a gene: 6. This CDR3 comprises 15 residues. Germline lookup yields CDR1 SEHNR and CDR2 FQNEAQ (reference sequence). CDR3 coding DNA: TGTGCCAGCAGCTGGCCGGGGGGTAGCAAAAACATTCAGTACTTC. Translated: CASSWPGGSKNIQYF.

This chain uses TRBV5-1 with TRBJ2-7, with D hard to call. The germline V gene has CDR1 SGHRS and CDR2 YFSETQ. This CDR3 is built from 13 residues. Trimming stripped 4 bases from V and 0 bases from J, with 8 bases between. CDR3 nucleotide sequence: TGCGCCAGCAGCCCCCCTAGCTCCTACGAGCAGTACTTC. It encodes CASSPPSSYEQYF.

This clone was counted a few times. This chain connects TRBV9 to TRBJ1-1, with D possibly TRBD1 on 5 matching bases. This CDR3 is built from 14 residues. V lost 0 bases and J lost 4, with 10 bases in between. The germline V gene has CDR1 SGDLS and CDR2 YYNGEE. For the CDR3, the DNA is TGTGCCAGCAGCGTAGGGGGCAGGGCCACTGAAGCTTTCTTT. Protein product: CASSVGGRATEAFF.

The chain recombines TRBV7-9 with TRBJ1-2; 8 bases match TRBD1. J lost 8 bases, V lost 4 bases, and 9 bases had no gene match. The germline V gene encodes CDR1 SEHNR and CDR2 FQNEAQ (reference sequence). The CDR3 loop spans 14 amino acids. The CDR3 sequence: CASSSHRGSGGYTF. CDR3 DNA sequence: TGTGCCAGCAGCTCGCACAGGGGGTCGGGAGGCTACACCTTC. The variable domain in full, completed from reference TRBV7-9 and TRBJ1-2, reads DTGVSQNPRHKITKRGQNVTFRCDPISEHNRLYWYRQTLGQGPEFLTYFQNEAQLEKSRLLSDRFSAERPKGSFSTLEIQRTEQGDSAMYLCASSSHRGSGGYTFGSGTRLTVV.